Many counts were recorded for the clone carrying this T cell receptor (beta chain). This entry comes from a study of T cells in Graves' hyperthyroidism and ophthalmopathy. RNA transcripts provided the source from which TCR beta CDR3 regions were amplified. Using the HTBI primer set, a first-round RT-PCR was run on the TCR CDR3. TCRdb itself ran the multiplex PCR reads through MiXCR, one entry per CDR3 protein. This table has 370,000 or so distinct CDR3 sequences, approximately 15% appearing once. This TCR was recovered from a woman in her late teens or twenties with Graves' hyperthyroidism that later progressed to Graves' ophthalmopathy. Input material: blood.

CDR3 sequence: CSARDNGGRAYEQYF. For the CDR3, the DNA is TGCAGTGCTAGAGATAACGGCGGGAGGGCCTACGAGCAGTACTTC. The chain recombines TRBV20-1 with TRBJ2-7; 9 bases line up with TRBD2. J gave up 2 bases and V 0 bases, and 5 bases lay outside the gene matches. Germline V CDR1 and CDR2: DFQATT, SNEGSKA (reference sequence). This CDR3 is built from 15 residues.